This T cell receptor (beta chain) was obtained from a study of T cells in narcolepsy. The CDR3 length is 13 residues. The V gene lost 0 bases and the J gene lost 9 bases, with 12 bases spanning the gap. CDR1 is SGDLS, CDR2 YYNGEE, per germline. Repertoires were generated with immunoSEQ multiplex PCR, while TCRdb's copy carries only in-frame clones and drops some. Altogether some 30,000 clones are present, around 75% being singletons, with the ten largest covering about 1.1%. The specimen sequenced was CD45RA- memory CD4+ T cells from PBMCs. This receptor was taken from a human donor with narcolepsy. The chain uses TRBV9 and TRBJ2-5; perhaps TRBD1 as D (5 bases). CDR3 amino acids: CASSVESGQAQYF. In nucleotides, the CDR3 is TGTGCCAGCAGCGTAGAGTCAGGACAAGCCCAGTACTTC.